Included here is one TCR beta chain sequence, with context. Its target is not known. The entry originates in a study of T cell repertoires in cytomegalovirus infection. Overall study: Carrying CMV and the relevant HLA type showed in public TCR beta signatures. Whole-study results and caveats: Ex vivo responses were dominated by HLA-C-restricted CMV-specific TCR beta clonotypes. Carriers of CMV plus the relevant HLA were identified by cumulative public TCR beta family frequency.

There are 13 residues in the CDR3. Trimming removed 3 bases at V and 6 bases at J, with 12 bases between. Germline CDR1 MNHEY, CDR2 SVGEGT. TCRdb re-derived calls from the reads in MiXCR, one entry per CDR3 protein. Of about 570,000 distinct CDR3 sequences in the sample, around 40% were seen once. This sequence originates from a human donor in good health (CMV status not recorded). Some clones in this sample may be carry-over from other donors' samples. The specimen comprised cultured PBMCs, sampled from culture after CMV antigen stimulation. V and J are TRBV6-2 or TRBV6-3 and TRBJ2-7; the D is unclear. DNA of the CDR3: TGTGCCAGCAGTTATTCCGCGACGGCCGAGCAGTACTTC. It yields the protein CASSYSATAEQYF.